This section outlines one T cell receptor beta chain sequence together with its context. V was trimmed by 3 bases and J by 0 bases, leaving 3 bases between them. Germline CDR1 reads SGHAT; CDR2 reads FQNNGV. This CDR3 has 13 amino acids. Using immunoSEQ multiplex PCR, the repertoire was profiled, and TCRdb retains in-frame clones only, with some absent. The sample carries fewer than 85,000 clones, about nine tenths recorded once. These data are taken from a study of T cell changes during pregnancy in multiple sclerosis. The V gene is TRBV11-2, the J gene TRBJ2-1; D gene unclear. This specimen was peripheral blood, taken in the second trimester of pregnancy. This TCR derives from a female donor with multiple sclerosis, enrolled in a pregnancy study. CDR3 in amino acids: CASSFSSYNEQFF. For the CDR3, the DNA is TGTGCCAGCAGCTTTAGCTCCTACAATGAGCAGTTCTTC.